The 4 T cell receptor beta chains listed next were all sequenced from one sample in a study of blood T cell repertoires in COVID-19. Repertoires were generated with immunoSEQ multiplex PCR, while TCRdb's copy carries only in-frame clones and drops some. The sample contains about 370,000 clones, nearly 90% of which appear only once. Sequencing was performed on peripheral blood. The receptors originated from a man between 18 and 35 years old with active or convalescent COVID-19.

The rearrangement uses TRBV7-2 and TRBJ1-5; D is unresolved. There are 16 residues in the CDR3. Trimming pared 1 base from V and 2 bases from J, leaving 12 bases between. The germline V gene encodes CDR1 SGHTA and CDR2 FQGNSA. Here the CDR3 reads CASSLGGFLGNQPQHF. CDR3 DNA sequence: TGTGCCAGCAGCTTAGGCGGATTTCTAGGCAATCAGCCCCAGCATTTT.

This chain uses TRBV24-1 with TRBJ2-3, with 7 bases lining up with TRBD2. V lost 4 bases and J lost 4; bases outside the gene matches: 13. CDR3 length: 17 amino acids. In germline, CDR1 is KGHDR, CDR2 SFDVKD. CDR3 loop: CATSEISGLGNSDTQYF. CDR3 nucleotides: TGTGCCACCAGTGAGATATCCGGACTAGGGAATTCAGATACGCAGTATTTT.

This chain joins TRBV19 and TRBJ2-1; 8 bases are shared with TRBD1. This CDR3 has 13 residues. V trimming: 6 bases; J trimming: 7 bases; junction bases outside the gene matches: 5. Germline V gene data show CDR1 as LNHDA and CDR2 as SQIVND (reference sequence). Written as DNA, the CDR3 is TGTGCCAGTAGGCGACAGGGGAGGAATGAGCAGTTCTTC. This codes for CASRRQGRNEQFF.

The CDR3 bases are TGTGCCAGCAGCCTGTGGACTAGCGGGAGGGCCCGTTTTAACTCCTACGAGCAGTACTTC. Amino acids: CASSLWTSGRARFNSYEQYF. The chain links TRBV3-1 (or the pseudogene TRBV3-2) to TRBJ2-7; 15 bases are a match to TRBD2. V lost 4 bases and J lost 0; bases outside the gene matches: 13. The CDR3 is 20 amino acids. The germline V gene encodes CDR1 LGHDT and CDR2 YNNKEL (reference sequence).